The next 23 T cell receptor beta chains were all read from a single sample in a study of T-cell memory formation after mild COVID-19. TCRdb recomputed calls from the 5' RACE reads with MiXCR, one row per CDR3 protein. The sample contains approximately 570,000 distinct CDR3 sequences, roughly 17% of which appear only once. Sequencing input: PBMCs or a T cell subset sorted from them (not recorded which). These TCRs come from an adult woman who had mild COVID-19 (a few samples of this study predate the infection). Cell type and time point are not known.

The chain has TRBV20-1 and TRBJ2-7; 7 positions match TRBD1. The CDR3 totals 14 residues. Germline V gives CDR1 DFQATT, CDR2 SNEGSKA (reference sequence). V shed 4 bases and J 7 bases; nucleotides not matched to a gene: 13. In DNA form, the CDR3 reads TGCAGTGCTACGATCCCCGGAGCAGGGGGAGAGCAGTACTTC. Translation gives CSATIPGAGGEQYF.

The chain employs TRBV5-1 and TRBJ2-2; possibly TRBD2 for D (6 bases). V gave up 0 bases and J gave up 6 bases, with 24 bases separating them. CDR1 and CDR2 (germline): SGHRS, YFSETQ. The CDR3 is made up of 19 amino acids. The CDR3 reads CASSLGQFMGRDSAGELFF. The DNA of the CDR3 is TGCGCCAGCAGCTTGGGTCAATTTATGGGCAGGGACTCGGCCGGGGAGCTGTTTTTT.

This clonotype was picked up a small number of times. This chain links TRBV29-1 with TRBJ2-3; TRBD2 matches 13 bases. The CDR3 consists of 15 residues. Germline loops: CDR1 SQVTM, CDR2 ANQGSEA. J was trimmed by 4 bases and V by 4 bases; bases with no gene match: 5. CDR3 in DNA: TGCAGCGTTGTCTCGGGACTAGCGGGACCAGATACGCAGTATTTT. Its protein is CSVVSGLAGPDTQYF.

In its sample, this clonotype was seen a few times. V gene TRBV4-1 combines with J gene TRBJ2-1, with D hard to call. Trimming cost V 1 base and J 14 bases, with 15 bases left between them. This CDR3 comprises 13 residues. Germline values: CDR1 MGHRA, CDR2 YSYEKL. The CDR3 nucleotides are TGCGCCAGCAGCCAAGTGGGAAGGGCATCGAAGTTCTTC. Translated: CASSQVGRASKFF.

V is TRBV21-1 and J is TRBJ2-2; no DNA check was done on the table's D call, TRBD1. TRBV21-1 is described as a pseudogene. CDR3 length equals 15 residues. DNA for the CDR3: TGTGCCAGCGGGGGGACAGGGAGGTTCACCGGGGAGCTGTTTTTT. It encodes CASGGTGRFTGELFF.

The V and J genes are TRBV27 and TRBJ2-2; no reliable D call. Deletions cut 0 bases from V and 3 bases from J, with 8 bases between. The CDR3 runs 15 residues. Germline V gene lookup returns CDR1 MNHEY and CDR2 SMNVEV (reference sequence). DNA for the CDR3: TGTGCCAGCAGTTTATCGTGGTATTACACCGGGGAGCTGTTTTTT. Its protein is CASSLSWYYTGELFF.

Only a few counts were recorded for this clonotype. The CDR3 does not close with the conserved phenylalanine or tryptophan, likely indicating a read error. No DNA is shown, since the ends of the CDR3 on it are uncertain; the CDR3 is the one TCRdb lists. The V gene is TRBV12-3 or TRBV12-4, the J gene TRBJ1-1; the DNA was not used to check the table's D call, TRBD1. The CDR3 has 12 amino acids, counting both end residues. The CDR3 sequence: CASSAGPGRLTV.

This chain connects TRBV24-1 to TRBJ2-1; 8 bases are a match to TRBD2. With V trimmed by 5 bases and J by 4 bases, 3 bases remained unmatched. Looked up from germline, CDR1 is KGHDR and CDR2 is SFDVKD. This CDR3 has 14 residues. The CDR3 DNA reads TGTGCCACCAGTGGGGGGACTAGTTACAATGAGCAGTTCTTC. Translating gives CATSGGTSYNEQFF.

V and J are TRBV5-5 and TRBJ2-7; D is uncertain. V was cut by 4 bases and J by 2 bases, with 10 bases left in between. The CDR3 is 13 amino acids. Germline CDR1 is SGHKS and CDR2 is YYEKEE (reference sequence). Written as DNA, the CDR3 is TGTGCCAGCAGCCCTTTGATTACCTACGAGCAGTACTTC. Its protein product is CASSPLITYEQYF. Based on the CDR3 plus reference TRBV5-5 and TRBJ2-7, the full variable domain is DAGVTQSPTHLIKTRGQQVTLRCSPISGHKSVSWYQQVLGQGPQFIFQYYEKEERGRGNFPDRFSARQFPNYSSELNVNALLLGDSALYLCASSPLITYEQYFGPGTRLTVT.

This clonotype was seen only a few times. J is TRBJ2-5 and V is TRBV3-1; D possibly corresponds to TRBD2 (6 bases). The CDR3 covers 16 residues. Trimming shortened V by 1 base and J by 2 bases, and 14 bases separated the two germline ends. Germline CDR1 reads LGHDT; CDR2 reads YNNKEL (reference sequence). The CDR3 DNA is TGTGCCAGCAGCCAAGGTCTTATAAGCGGGCAAGAGACCCAGTACTTC. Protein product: CASSQGLISGQETQYF.

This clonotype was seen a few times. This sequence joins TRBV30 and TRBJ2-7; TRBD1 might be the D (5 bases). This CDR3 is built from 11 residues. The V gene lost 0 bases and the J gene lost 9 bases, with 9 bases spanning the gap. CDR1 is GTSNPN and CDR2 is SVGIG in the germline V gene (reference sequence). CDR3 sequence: CAWSVNRPQYF. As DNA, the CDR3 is TGTGCCTGGAGTGTAAACAGGCCGCAGTACTTC.

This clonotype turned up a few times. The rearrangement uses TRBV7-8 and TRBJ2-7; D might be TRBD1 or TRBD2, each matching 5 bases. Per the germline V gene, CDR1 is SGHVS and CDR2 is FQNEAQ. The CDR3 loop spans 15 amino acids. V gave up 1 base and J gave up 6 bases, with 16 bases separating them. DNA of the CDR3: TGTGCCAGCAGCTTAGAGGCGGTAGGGACGAGCGAGCAGTACTTC. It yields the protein CASSLEAVGTSEQYF.

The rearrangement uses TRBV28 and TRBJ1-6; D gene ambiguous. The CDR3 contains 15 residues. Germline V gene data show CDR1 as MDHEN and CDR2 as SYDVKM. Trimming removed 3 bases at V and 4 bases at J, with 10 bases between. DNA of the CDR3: TGTGCCAGCAGTTTCCCAGACCCTTATAATTCACCCCTCCACTTT. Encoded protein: CASSFPDPYNSPLHF. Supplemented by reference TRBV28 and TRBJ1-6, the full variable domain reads DVKVTQSSRYLVKRTGEKVFLECVQDMDHENMFWYRQDPGLGLRLIYFSYDVKMKEKGDIPEGYSVSREKKERFSLILESASTNQTSMYLCASSFPDPYNSPLHFGNGTRLTVT.

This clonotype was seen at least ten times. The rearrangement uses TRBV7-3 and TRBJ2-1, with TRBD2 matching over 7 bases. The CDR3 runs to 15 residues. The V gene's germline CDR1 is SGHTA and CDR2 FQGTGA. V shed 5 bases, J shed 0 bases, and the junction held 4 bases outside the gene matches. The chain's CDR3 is CASSPAGSSYNEQFF. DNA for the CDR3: TGTGCCAGCAGCCCAGCGGGGAGCTCCTACAATGAGCAGTTCTTC.

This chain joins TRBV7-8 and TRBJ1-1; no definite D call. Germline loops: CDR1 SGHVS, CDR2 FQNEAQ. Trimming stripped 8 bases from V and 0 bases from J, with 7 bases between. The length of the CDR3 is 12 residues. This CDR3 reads CASQEMNTEAFF. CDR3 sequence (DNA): TGTGCCAGCCAGGAAATGAACACTGAAGCTTTCTTT.

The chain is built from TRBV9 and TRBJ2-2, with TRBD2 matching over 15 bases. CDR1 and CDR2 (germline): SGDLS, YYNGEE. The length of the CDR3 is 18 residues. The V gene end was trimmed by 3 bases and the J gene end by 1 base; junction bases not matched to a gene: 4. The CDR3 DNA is TGTGCCAGCAGCGGATGGACTAGCGGGAGGGGGAACACCGGGGAGCTGTTTTTT. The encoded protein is CASSGWTSGRGNTGELFF.

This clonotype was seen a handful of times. CDR3 bases: TGCAGTGCCCTCGGACGCCAGGTCTCCTACAATGAGCAGTTCTTC. Its translation: CSALGRQVSYNEQFF. The chain carries TRBV20-1 and TRBJ2-1, with D uncertain. The germline V gene encodes CDR1 DFQATT and CDR2 SNEGSKA (reference sequence). The CDR3 is made up of 15 amino acids. The V end lost 6 bases, the J end lost 0 bases, and 15 bases lay between the germline ends.

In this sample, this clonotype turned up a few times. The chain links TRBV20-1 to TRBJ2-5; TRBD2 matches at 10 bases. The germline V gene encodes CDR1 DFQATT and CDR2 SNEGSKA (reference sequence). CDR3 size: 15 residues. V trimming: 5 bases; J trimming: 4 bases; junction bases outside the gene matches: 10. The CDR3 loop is CSAHTPGLAPETQYF. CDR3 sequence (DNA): TGCAGTGCTCATACCCCGGGACTAGCGCCAGAGACCCAGTACTTC.

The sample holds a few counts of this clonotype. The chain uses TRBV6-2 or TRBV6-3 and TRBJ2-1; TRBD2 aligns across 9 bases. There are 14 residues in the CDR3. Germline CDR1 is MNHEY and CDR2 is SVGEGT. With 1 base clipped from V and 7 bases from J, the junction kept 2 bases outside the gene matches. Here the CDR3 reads CASSYFSGSNEQFF. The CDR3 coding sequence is TGTGCCAGCAGTTACTTTAGCGGGAGTAATGAGCAGTTCTTC.

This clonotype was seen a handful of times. CDR3 bases: TGCAGCGACAGGATTTACGAGCAGTACTTC. Its protein product is CSDRIYEQYF. This chain links TRBV29-1 with TRBJ2-7, with a tentative D call TRBD1 (5 bases). Germline V gene data show CDR1 as SQVTM and CDR2 as ANQGSEA. This CDR3 is 10 amino acids long. The V end lost 7 bases, the J end lost 4 bases, and 8 bases lay between the germline ends.

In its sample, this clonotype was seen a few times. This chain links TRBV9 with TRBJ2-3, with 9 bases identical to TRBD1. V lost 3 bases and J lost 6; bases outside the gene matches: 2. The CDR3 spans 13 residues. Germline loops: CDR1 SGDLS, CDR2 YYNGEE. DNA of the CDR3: TGTGCCAGCAGCGGGACAGGGGTGGATACGCAGTATTTT. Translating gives CASSGTGVDTQYF.

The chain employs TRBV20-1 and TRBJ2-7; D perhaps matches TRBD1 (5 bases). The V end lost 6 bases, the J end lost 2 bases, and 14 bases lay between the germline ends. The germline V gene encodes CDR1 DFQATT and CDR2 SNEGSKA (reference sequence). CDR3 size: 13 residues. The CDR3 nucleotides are TGCAGTGCCCCTCCTCAGGGAACCTACGAGCAGTACTTC. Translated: CSAPPQGTYEQYF.

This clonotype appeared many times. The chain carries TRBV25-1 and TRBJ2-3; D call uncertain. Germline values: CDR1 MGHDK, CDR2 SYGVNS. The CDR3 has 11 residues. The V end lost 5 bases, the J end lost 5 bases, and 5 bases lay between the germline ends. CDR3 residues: CASSRRDTQYF. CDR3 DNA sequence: TGTGCCAGCAGTCGTAGAGATACGCAGTATTTT.